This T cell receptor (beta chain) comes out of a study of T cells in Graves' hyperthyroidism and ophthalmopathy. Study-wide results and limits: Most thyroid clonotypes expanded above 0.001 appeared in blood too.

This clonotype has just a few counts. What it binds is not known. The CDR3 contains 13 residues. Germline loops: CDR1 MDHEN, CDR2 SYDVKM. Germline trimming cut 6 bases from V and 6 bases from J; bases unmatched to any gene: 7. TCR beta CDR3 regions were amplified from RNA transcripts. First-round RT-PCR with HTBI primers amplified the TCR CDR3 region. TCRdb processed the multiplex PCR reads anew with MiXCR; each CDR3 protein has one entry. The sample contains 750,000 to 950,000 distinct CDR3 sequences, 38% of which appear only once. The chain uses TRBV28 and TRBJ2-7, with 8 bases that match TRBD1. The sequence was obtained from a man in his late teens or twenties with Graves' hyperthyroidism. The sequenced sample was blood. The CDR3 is CASRRQGRSEQYF. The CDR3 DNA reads TGTGCCAGCAGGCGACAGGGGCGCTCCGAGCAGTACTTC. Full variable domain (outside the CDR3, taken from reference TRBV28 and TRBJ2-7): DVKVTQSSRYLVKRTGEKVFLECVQDMDHENMFWYRQDPGLGLRLIYFSYDVKMKEKGDIPEGYSVSREKKERFSLILESASTNQTSMYLCASRRQGRSEQYFGPGTRLTVT.